The 16 T cell receptor beta chains presented below share a single source sample, sequenced in a study of vaccination and CD4 T cells after COVID-19 (dated by TCRdb to 2021 to 2024). The sample's treatment or condition label is to be understood as: approximately nine-day PBMC culture with coronavirus spike peptide pools or control peptides (ViraFEST assay). The library came from PCR. Sequencing relied on an Illumina iSeq 100. DNA from cultured CD4+ T cells underwent TCR sequencing with the Oncomine TCR Beta short-read assay at the Johns Hopkins FTIC core. TCRdb handled the public reads itself, with Q25 trimming in fastp and clone calling in MiXCR, and kept productive beta chains. Rows are unified per CDR3 protein, each entry keeping the most common DNA and genes. The sample data list 11,000 to 15,000 distinct CDR3 sequences, and approximately 61% of these were observed just once. The top ten clonotypes cover just under 20% of the sample.

These TCRs are of unknown antigen specificity. Sample: CD4+ T cells from blood, cultured in vitro. Receptors originate from a human donor who had recovered from COVID-19.

The chain combines TRBV2 with TRBJ2-3; either TRBD1 or TRBD2 may fit D (5 bases each). Trimming took off 4 bases at V and 3 bases at J, with 11 bases between the two ends. The CDR3 spans 14 residues. Germline V lookup: CDR1 SNHLY, CDR2 FYNNEI. In nucleotides, the CDR3 is TGTGCCAGCAGTGCCCTTTGGGGGACAGATACGCAGTATTTT. Its protein product is CASSALWGTDTQYF.

This rearrangement joins TRBV28 to TRBJ2-2; TRBD2 might be the D (6 bases). Germline V CDR1 and CDR2: MDHEN, SYDVKM. V lost 2 bases and J lost 6, with 13 bases in between. CDR3 length equals 15 residues. The CDR3 DNA is TGTGCCAGCAGTTTAGCGGGAAGAATGGCCGGGGAGCTGTTTTTT. Amino acids: CASSLAGRMAGELFF. The complete variable domain, with remaining parts taken from reference TRBV28 and TRBJ2-2, reads DVKVTQSSRYLVKRTGEKVFLECVQDMDHENMFWYRQDPGLGLRLIYFSYDVKMKEKGDIPEGYSVSREKKERFSLILESASTNQTSMYLCASSLAGRMAGELFFGEGSRLTVL.

The chain joins TRBV19 to TRBJ1-6, with 8 bases fitting TRBD1. Trimming removed 3 bases from V and 2 bases from J; junction bases left unmatched: 9. The germline gives CDR1 LNHDA, CDR2 SQIVND (reference sequence). The CDR3 runs 18 residues. The DNA of the CDR3 is TGTGCCAGTAGTATGAAGACAGGGGACCAGACCTATAATTCACCCCTCCACTTT. This encodes CASSMKTGDQTYNSPLHF.

J is TRBJ2-3 and V is TRBV6-1; D uncertain. Trimming took off 6 bases at V and 8 bases at J, with 18 bases between the two ends. This CDR3 comprises 14 residues. Germline assignment: CDR1 MNHNS and CDR2 SASEGT. Here the CDR3 DNA reads TGTGCCAGCAGCCCCACGAGCGAAGCTAGTACGCAGTATTTT. It encodes CASSPTSEASTQYF.

The chain carries TRBV6-1 and TRBJ2-7; a possible D gene is TRBD1 (5 bases). Germline-derived CDR1 and CDR2 are MNHNS and SASEGT. The CDR3 runs 15 residues. V dropped 2 bases and J dropped 4 bases, with 15 bases sitting between them. The CDR3 reads CASSESVYRSYEQYF. The CDR3 coding sequence is TGTGCCAGCAGTGAATCAGTTTACAGGAGTTACGAGCAGTACTTC.

The sample holds a few counts of this clonotype. The chain couples TRBV7-3 to TRBJ1-1; a weak D match, TRBD1 (6 bases). This CDR3 is 17 amino acids long. The germline V gene has CDR1 SGHTA and CDR2 FQGTGA. Trimming took 2 bases from V and 3 from J, leaving 19 bases between them. The CDR3 loop is CASSLFNIGGPYTEAFF. In nucleotides, the CDR3 is TGTGCCAGCAGCTTATTTAACATCGGGGGGCCCTACACTGAAGCTTTCTTT. Supplemented by reference TRBV7-3 and TRBJ1-1, the full variable domain reads GAGVSQTPSNKVTEKGKYVELRCDPISGHTALYWYRQSLGQGPEFLIYFQGTGAADDSGLPNDRFFAVRPEGSVSTLKIQRTERGDSAVYLCASSLFNIGGPYTEAFFGQGTRLTVV.

The J gene is TRBJ1-1, the V gene TRBV19; D is uncertain. CDR1 is LNHDA and CDR2 is SQIVND in the germline V gene (reference sequence). The CDR3 runs 16 residues. Trimming shortened V by 4 bases and J by 1 base, and 16 bases separated the two germline ends. CDR3 nucleotides: TGTGCCAGTAGTACAAGGGATGTTTCTTGGAACACTGAAGCTTTCTTT. This gives the protein CASSTRDVSWNTEAFF.

The rearrangement joins TRBV7-9 to TRBJ2-7, with D possibly called TRBD1 or TRBD2 (5 bases each). Trimming took 5 bases from V and 3 from J, leaving 17 bases between them. Germline lookup yields CDR1 SEHNR and CDR2 FQNEAQ (reference sequence). The CDR3 is made up of 15 amino acids. Here the CDR3 reads CASSPPGRLYYEQYF. The CDR3 nucleotides read TGTGCCAGCAGCCCCCCGGGGCGGCTATACTACGAGCAGTACTTC.

The rearrangement joins TRBV15 to TRBJ2-5; the D gene could be TRBD1 or TRBD2 (5 bases each). The CDR3 has 15 amino acids. V dropped 3 bases and J dropped 7 bases, with 18 bases sitting between them. Per the germline V gene, CDR1 is LNHNV and CDR2 is YYDKDF (reference sequence). CDR3 sequence (DNA): TGTGCCACCAGCAGGGAACGGGGCTCCCAGGCGACCCAGTACTTC. Protein sequence: CATSRERGSQATQYF.

CDR3 DNA: TGTGCCATCAGCTCCGACGGAAATAGCAATCAGCCCCAGCATTTT. Residues: CAISSDGNSNQPQHF. The chain combines TRBV10-3 with TRBJ1-5; D gene unclear. V shed 6 bases and J shed 0 bases, with 12 bases lying between them. This CDR3 region has 15 residues. Germline CDR1 reads ENHRY; CDR2 reads SYGVKD.

The gene calls are TRBV5-4 and TRBJ2-6, with D possibly being TRBD1 (6 bases). V was trimmed by 4 bases and J by 0 bases, leaving 14 bases between them. Germline V gene data show CDR1 as SGHNT and CDR2 as YYREEE (reference sequence). There are 17 residues in the CDR3. CDR3: CASSQDRGSSGANVLTF. CDR3 in DNA: TGTGCCAGCAGCCAGGACAGAGGAAGCTCTGGGGCCAACGTCCTGACTTTC.

The rearrangement joins TRBV6-5 to TRBJ1-6; D ambiguous. This CDR3 contains 16 residues. The V and J ends lost 4 bases and 4 bases respectively, with 14 bases between them. Germline CDR1 MNHEY, CDR2 SVGAGI. DNA of the CDR3: TGTGCCAGCAGTTTCGGGCAGAGAGCTTATAATTCACCCCTCCACTTT. This gives the protein CASSFGQRAYNSPLHF.

V and J are TRBV6-1 and TRBJ2-3; D is tentatively TRBD1 or TRBD2 (5 bases each). This CDR3 region has 14 residues. Germline lookup yields CDR1 MNHNS and CDR2 SASEGT. V lost 1 base to trimming and J lost 7 bases, with 12 bases between them. The CDR3 bases are TGTGCCAGCAGTGAAGTCACTGGGGGAAATACGCAGTATTTT. Amino acid sequence: CASSEVTGGNTQYF.

This chain connects TRBV6-1 to TRBJ2-3, with 8 positions matching TRBD2. The CDR3 has 14 amino acids. The V segment lost 8 bases and the J segment 5 bases; nucleotides outside the gene matches: 9. Germline CDR1 and CDR2: MNHNS and SASEGT. The DNA for the CDR3 is TGTGCCAGCGACCGAGCGGGAGTTGGAGATACGCAGTATTTT. Amino acids: CASDRAGVGDTQYF.

The V gene is TRBV19, the J gene TRBJ1-1; 7 positions match TRBD1. The CDR3 covers 15 residues. J was trimmed by 0 bases and V by 0 bases; bases with no gene match: 1. Germline V gene data show CDR1 as LNHDA and CDR2 as SQIVND (reference sequence). CDR3 in DNA: TGTGCCAGTAGTATAGACAGGGGGATGAACACTGAAGCTTTCTTT. Encoded protein: CASSIDRGMNTEAFF.

This chain connects TRBV20-1 to TRBJ1-4; possibly TRBD1 for D (6 bases). Trimming took 0 bases from V and 5 from J, leaving 13 bases between them. This CDR3 is 15 amino acids long. From germline, CDR1 is DFQATT and CDR2 SNEGSKA (reference sequence). The CDR3 DNA is TGCAGTGCTAGAGATCATCGGGGGGGCAATGAAAAACTGTTTTTT. This encodes CSARDHRGGNEKLFF.